These 16 T cell receptor beta chains were sequenced from one sample in a study of early T cells in non-severe SARS-CoV-2 infection. Using its own MiXCR run on the 5' RACE reads, TCRdb lists one record per CDR3 protein. The data show 33,000 or so distinct CDR3 sequences, with about 5.6% seen just once and 7.6% held by the top ten. The specimen sequenced was whole blood. These receptors originate from an adult who was a healthcare worker with PCR-confirmed SARS-CoV-2 infection or an uninfected control (not recorded which).

This clonotype was observed at least ten times. This rearrangement joins TRBV29-1 to TRBJ2-7; no definite D call. The ends were cut back, 2 bases at V and 2 bases at J, with 7 bases in the middle. CDR1 and CDR2 (germline): SQVTM, ANQGSEA. The CDR3 runs 12 residues. The CDR3 DNA reads as TGCAGCGTTGAACCGAATCCCTACGAGCAGTACTTC. This codes for CSVEPNPYEQYF.

This clonotype appeared many times. The CDR3 bases are TGCGCCAGCAAATCGCCAACTGAAGCTTTCTTT. Amino acids: CASKSPTEAFF. The V gene is TRBV5-1, the J gene TRBJ1-1, with D hard to call. The V gene's germline CDR1 is SGHRS and CDR2 YFSETQ. This CDR3 region has 11 residues. Trimming removed 6 bases from V and 5 bases from J, with 8 bases in between.

This clonotype was recorded many times. V gene TRBV5-4 combines with J gene TRBJ1-4; D gene uncertain. Trimming cost V 4 bases and J 8 bases, with 15 bases left between them. CDR3 length equals 14 residues. Per germline, CDR1 SGHNT and CDR2 YYREEE (reference sequence). CDR3 in amino acids: CASSMDGVVEKLFF. CDR3 DNA sequence: TGTGCCAGCAGCATGGATGGGGTAGTCGAAAAACTGTTTTTT. The whole variable domain, filled in from reference TRBV5-4 and TRBJ1-4, reads ETGVTQSPTHLIKTRGQQVTLRCSSQSGHNTVSWYQQALGQGPQFIFQYYREEENGRGNFPPRFSGLQFPNYSSELNVNALELDDSALYLCASSMDGVVEKLFFGSGTQLSVL.

This clonotype has ten or more counts. V is TRBV12-3 or TRBV12-4 and J is TRBJ2-3, with a possible D match to TRBD1 (6 bases). The CDR3 is made up of 14 amino acids. Trimming took off 7 bases at V and 0 bases at J, with 11 bases between the two ends. The CDR3 reads CASKGGISTDTQYF. The DNA for the CDR3 is TGTGCCAGCAAAGGGGGAATTAGCACAGATACGCAGTATTTT.

In this sample, this clonotype turned up many times. The chain is built from TRBV4-2 and TRBJ2-2; the D is unclear. The germline V gene encodes CDR1 LGHNA and CDR2 YNFKEQ. Trimming cost V 1 base and J 0 bases, with 6 bases left between them. The CDR3 has 15 amino acids. The CDR3 is CASSQVAANTGELFF. In DNA form, the CDR3 reads TGTGCCAGCAGCCAAGTGGCGGCGAACACCGGGGAGCTGTTTTTT.

This clonotype has a handful of counts. The chain joins TRBV25-1 to TRBJ2-7, with D possibly TRBD2 on 6 matching bases. Between the trimmed V and J ends, which lost 4 bases and 4 bases, there was a span of 8 bases. The CDR3 loop spans 12 amino acids. Germline-derived CDR1 and CDR2 are MGHDK and SYGVNS. CDR3 sequence reads: CASSGGLYEQYF. In DNA, the CDR3 is TGTGCCAGCAGTGGGGGACTTTACGAGCAGTACTTC.

The sample holds many counts of this clonotype. This chain uses TRBV7-8 with TRBJ1-5; D might be TRBD1 (5 bases). The CDR3 is 15 residues long. V was shortened by 0 bases and J by 5 bases, with 11 bases between the two germline ends. Germline CDR1 and CDR2: SGHVS and FQNEAQ. CDR3 sequence reads: CASSLAGGYDQPQHF. The CDR3 nucleotides are TGTGCCAGCAGCTTAGCCGGGGGTTATGATCAGCCCCAGCATTTT.

The chain couples TRBV6-2 or TRBV6-3 to TRBJ2-4; D not certain. The CDR3 has 16 residues. Germline CDR1 reads MNHEY; CDR2 reads SVGEGT. Trimming left V 5 bases short and J 0 bases short, with 14 bases between. The CDR3 DNA follows: TGTGCCAGCAGTCTTACTGTAGACCTAGCCAAAAACATTCAGTACTTC. Amino acid sequence: CASSLTVDLAKNIQYF.

This clonotype has only a few counts. The genes are TRBV29-1 and TRBJ2-4, with TRBD1 matching over 7 bases. V shed 7 bases, J shed 2 bases, and the junction held 14 bases outside the gene matches. There are 16 residues in the CDR3. Germline V gene data show CDR1 as SQVTM and CDR2 as ANQGSEA. The CDR3 bases are TGCAGCGAGGGGAGAGGGGGCGGTTTATCCAAAAACATTCAGTACTTC. It specifies CSEGRGGGLSKNIQYF.

Ten or more counts support this clonotype. The rearrangement links TRBV2 to TRBJ2-7; 12 bases are shared with TRBD2. J gave up 5 bases and V 10 bases, and 9 bases lay outside the gene matches. CDR1 is SNHLY and CDR2 is FYNNEI in the germline V gene. This CDR3 is built from 14 residues. Here the CDR3 reads CATRTSGRSHEQYF. The CDR3 DNA follows: TGTGCCACCCGAACTAGCGGGAGGTCCCACGAGCAGTACTTC.

This clonotype appeared many times. The chain combines TRBV9 with TRBJ2-7; no definite D call. CDR3 size: 13 residues. Trimming took off 0 bases at V and 6 bases at J, with 10 bases between the two ends. Germline CDR1 is SGDLS and CDR2 is YYNGEE. This CDR3 is CASSVGPSGEQYF. The CDR3 nucleotides are TGTGCCAGCAGCGTAGGCCCCTCGGGCGAGCAGTACTTC.

This clonotype was seen repeatedly, ten times or more. The rearrangement joins TRBV7-9 to TRBJ1-2; no clear D gene. The V gene's germline CDR1 is SEHNR and CDR2 FQNEAQ (reference sequence). The CDR3 contains 15 residues. V lost 4 bases and J 9 bases, leaving 21 bases between the germline ends. CDR3 coding DNA: TGTGCCAGCAGCTCGTTCCTCGCTCGTCCCGGAAGCTACACCTTC. It encodes CASSSFLARPGSYTF.

This chain joins TRBV29-1 and TRBJ2-7, with TRBD1 as a possible D gene (5 bases). Trimming stripped 1 base from V and 3 bases from J, with 10 bases between. The length of the CDR3 is 13 residues. From germline, CDR1 is SQVTM and CDR2 ANQGSEA. CDR3 protein: CSVEGQSGYEQYF. The CDR3 nucleotides read TGCAGCGTTGAAGGACAGTCGGGCTACGAGCAGTACTTC.

In its sample, this clonotype was seen a few times. The chain combines TRBV5-6 with TRBJ2-1, with D unclear. V was trimmed by 0 bases and J by 8 bases, leaving 3 bases between them. This CDR3 region has 11 residues. The germline V gene encodes CDR1 SGHDT and CDR2 YYEEEE. The CDR3 DNA follows: TGTGCCAGCAGCTTGGCCTATGAGCAGTTCTTC. Protein: CASSLAYEQFF.

This clonotype was seen repeatedly, ten times or more. The chain carries TRBV9 and TRBJ2-3; D ambiguous. CDR1 is SGDLS and CDR2 is YYNGEE in the germline V gene. There are 12 residues in the CDR3. V lost 3 bases to trimming and J lost 2 bases, with 4 bases between them. The CDR3 region has the DNA TGTGCCAGCAGCGGGAACACAGATACGCAGTATTTT. As protein: CASSGNTDTQYF.

This clonotype occurred many times. V gene TRBV7-2 combines with J gene TRBJ1-1; D is ambiguous. The CDR3 has 15 residues. The germline V gene has CDR1 SGHTA and CDR2 FQGNSA. Trimming cost V 1 base and J 1 base, with 10 bases left between them. CDR3 sequence (DNA): TGTGCCAGCAGCTTAGGTTGGCGTGGGAACACTGAAGCTTTCTTT. Its protein is CASSLGWRGNTEAFF. Variable domain in full (rest from reference TRBV7-2 and TRBJ1-1): GAGVSQSPSNKVTEKGKDVELRCDPISGHTALYWYRQSLGQGLEFLIYFQGNSAPDKSGLPSDRFSAERTGGSVSTLTIQRTQQEDSAVYLCASSLGWRGNTEAFFGQGTRLTVV.